The rows below give T cell receptor beta chains drawn from one sample of a study of T cells in Graves' hyperthyroidism and ophthalmopathy. TCRdb passed the multiplex PCR reads through MiXCR, listing each CDR3 protein once. The sample carries approximately 600,000 distinct CDR3 sequences, 15% to 20% recorded once. The sample consisted of blood. These receptors all stem from a woman in her 30s with Graves' hyperthyroidism. Each CDR3 is given with its conserved first and last residue. D genes are given only for firm matches. Part of the rows lack a size; the others show once, few, many or a class for expanded clones.

V gene	D gene	J gene	clone size	CDR3 protein	CDR3 DNA
TRBV24-1	TRBD2	TRBJ2-2	many	CATSDSAGGIAGELFF	TGTGCCACCAGTGATTCGGCGGGAGGGATTGCCGGGGAGCTGTTTTTT
TRBV19	-	TRBJ2-1	few	CASSSSAYNEQFF	TGTGCCAGTAGTAGCAGTGCCTACAATGAGCAGTTCTTC
TRBV20-1	TRBD2	TRBJ2-7	many	CSAREGLAGGGEQYF	TGCAGTGCTAGAGAAGGACTAGCGGGAGGCGGCGAGCAGTACTTC
TRBV5-1	-	TRBJ1-1	-	CASSSFGEANTEAFF	TGCGCCAGCAGCTCCTTTGGGGAGGCCAACACTGAAGCTTTCTTT
TRBV19	-	TRBJ1-6	-	CASSRGEGNSPLHF	TGTGCCAGTAGTCGGGGCGAGGGTAATTCACCCCTCCACTTT
TRBV19	-	TRBJ1-1	many	CASSIGSTEAFF	TGTGCCAGTAGTATTGGGAGCACTGAAGCTTTCTTT
TRBV12-3/TRBV12-4	TRBD2	TRBJ2-1	many	CASSIGTSGRDEQFF	TGTGCCAGCAGCATCGGGACTAGCGGGAGGGATGAGCAGTTCTTC
TRBV19	-	TRBJ2-7	few	CASKTDYPGDEQYF	TGTGCCAGTAAAACAGACTACCCGGGCGACGAGCAGTACTTC
TRBV7-9	TRBD2	TRBJ2-3	many	CASSLGAAGSRTDTQYF	TGTGCCAGCAGCCTAGGGGCAGCGGGATCCCGCACAGATACGCAGTATTTT
TRBV20-1	TRBD1	TRBJ1-1	many	CSARPGQGDVTEAFF	TGCAGTGCTAGGCCCGGACAGGGGGATGTCACTGAAGCTTTCTTT
TRBV4-3	-	TRBJ2-7	many	CASSQDWLAGPSYEQYF	TGCGCCAGCAGCCAAGATTGGTTGGCGGGTCCCTCCTACGAGCAGTACTTC
TRBV2	TRBD1	TRBJ2-1	many	CASSGWTGNNEQFF	TGTGCCAGCAGTGGGTGGACAGGGAACAATGAGCAGTTCTTC
TRBV20-1	-	TRBJ2-2	many	CSARDHRALDTGELFF	TGCAGTGCTAGAGACCACAGGGCATTGGACACCGGGGAGCTGTTTTTT
TRBV12-3/TRBV12-4	TRBD2	TRBJ2-3	once	CASSPPLGLAVTDTQYF	TGTGCCAGCAGCCCCCCTTTGGGACTAGCGGTCACAGATACGCAGTATTTT
TRBV2	TRBD1	TRBJ2-5	many	CASSEYALGQGKTQYF	TGTGCCAGCAGTGAATACGCTTTGGGACAGGGCAAGACCCAGTACTTC
TRBV29-1	-	TRBJ2-2	-	CSVLGGRVAGELFF	TGCAGCGTTTTGGGGGGCAGAGTGGCCGGGGAGCTGTTTTTT
TRBV2	-	TRBJ2-7	many	CASTAKSYEQYF	TGTGCCAGCACGGCTAAATCCTACGAGCAGTACTTC
TRBV28	-	TRBJ1-1	many	CASTGTYEAFF	TGTGCCAGCACCGGGACGTACGAAGCTTTCTTT
TRBV28	-	TRBJ2-7	many	CASSSRTILQPYEQYF	TGTGCCAGCAGTTCCAGGACTATCTTACAACCGTACGAGCAGTACTTC
TRBV12-3/TRBV12-4	-	TRBJ1-1	many	CASSSGTSVENTEAFF	TGTGCCAGCAGTAGTGGGACCTCCGTTGAAAACACTGAAGCTTTCTTT
TRBV7-2	TRBD2	TRBJ2-5	once	CASSTSGFQETQYF	TGTGCCAGCAGTACTAGCGGGTTCCAAGAGACCCAGTACTTC
TRBV11-2	TRBD2	TRBJ2-1	many	CASREPGLASNEQFF	TGTGCCAGCAGAGAACCGGGACTAGCGAGTAATGAGCAGTTCTTC
TRBV13	-	TRBJ1-1	few	CASSTTVLNTEAFF	TGTGCCAGCAGCACGACAGTATTGAACACTGAAGCTTTCTTT